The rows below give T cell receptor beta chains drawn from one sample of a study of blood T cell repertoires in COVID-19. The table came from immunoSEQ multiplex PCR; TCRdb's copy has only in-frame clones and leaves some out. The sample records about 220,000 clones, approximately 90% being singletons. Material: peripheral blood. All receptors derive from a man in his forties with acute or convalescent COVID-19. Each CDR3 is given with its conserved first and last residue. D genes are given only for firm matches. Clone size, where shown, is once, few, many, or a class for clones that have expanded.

TGTGCCAGCAGCCACAATCCCCGGACGGAGGGTTTCGGCGAGCAGTACTTC,CASSHNPRTEGFGEQYF,NA,NA,TRBJ2-7,TRBV11-3
TGTGCCAGCTCACCACGCGGGGACAGGCCCTACAATGAGCAGTTCTTC,CASSPRGDRPYNEQFF,NA,TRBD1,TRBJ2-1,TRBV18
TGTGCCAGCAGCTTAGGTTGGGACAGGCCCACCTACGAGCAGTACTTC,CASSLGWDRPTYEQYF,NA,TRBD1,TRBJ2-7,TRBV7-8
TGTGCCAGCAGTCCCAGGGGGCGCGGCAATGAGCAGTTCTTC,CASSPRGRGNEQFF,NA,TRBD1,TRBJ2-1,TRBV6-5
TGTGCCAGCAGTTTGGATAGCCGGAGAGAGACCCAGTACTTC,CASSLDSRRETQYF,NA,NA,TRBJ2-5,TRBV28
TGCGCCAGCAGTGAAAGGCGGTTGGAAGGCTACACCTTC,CASSERRLEGYTF,few,NA,TRBJ1-2,TRBV10-1
TGTGCCAGCAGTGAAGTTGGGGGGACCTGGGGCAATGAGCAGTTCTTC,CASSEVGGTWGNEQFF,NA,NA,TRBJ2-1,TRBV2
TGTGCCTGGAGTGTTTTCATGGCTAGCGGGAGCCACAATGAGCAGTTCTTC,CAWSVFMASGSHNEQFF,once,TRBD2,TRBJ2-1,TRBV30
TGTGCCAGCAGCCAAGAGAGTATGGTCAGGGGTCAGCCCCAGCATTTT,CASSQESMVRGQPQHF,NA,NA,TRBJ1-5,TRBV3-1/TRBV3-2
TGCAGCGTTAACGGGGACAGGGGGCGACAAGAGACCCAGTACTTC,CSVNGDRGRQETQYF,few,TRBD1,TRBJ2-5,TRBV29-1
TGTGCCATCAGAGCGACAGGGGAGGAGACTGAAGCTTTCTTT,CAIRATGEETEAFF,NA,TRBD1,TRBJ1-1,TRBV10-3
TGTGCCAACTCAGGCTCCGGAGAGACCCAGTACTTC,CANSGSGETQYF,NA,NA,TRBJ2-5,TRBV2
TGTGCCAGCAGTCGGAGAGCCCTCCAAGAGACCCAGTACTTC,CASSRRALQETQYF,NA,NA,TRBJ2-5,TRBV14
TGCAGCGTCACAGGGGATACTGAAGCTTTCTTT,CSVTGDTEAFF,few,TRBD1,TRBJ1-1,TRBV29-1
TGTGCCAGGCCAACTAGCCGCAATGAGCAGTTCTTC,CARPTSRNEQFF,NA,NA,TRBJ2-1,TRBV13
TGTGCCAGCAGCCAAGGGCAGAGCGGGGCCGTCACTGAAGCTTTCTTT,CASSQGQSGAVTEAFF,NA,NA,TRBJ1-1,TRBV3-1/TRBV3-2
TGCGCCAGCAGCGGGCGGGGTCCCTCCTACAATGAGCAGTTCTTC,CASSGRGPSYNEQFF,NA,NA,TRBJ2-1,TRBV5-1
TGTGCCAGCAGTGGACAGGGGGGAAATAATTCACCCCTCCACTTT,CASSGQGGNNSPLHF,NA,TRBD1,TRBJ1-6,TRBV2
TGTGCCAGCAGCCAAGGGGGACAGCGTTTCCCGAGTTACGAGCAGTACTTC,CASSQGGQRFPSYEQYF,once,TRBD1,TRBJ2-7,TRBV14
TGTGCCAGCAATGGGCGGGTTAGCAATCAGCCCCAGCATTTT,CASNGRVSNQPQHF,few,NA,TRBJ1-5,TRBV2
TGTGCCAGCAGCCAAGGGCCAGCGGGGGGTCAGCCCCAGCATTTT,CASSQGPAGGQPQHF,once,NA,TRBJ1-5,TRBV3-1/TRBV3-2
TGTGCCAGCAGCCGATCACAGACTACGGGCTATAATTCACCCCTCCACTTT,CASSRSQTTGYNSPLHF,NA,NA,TRBJ1-6,TRBV11-2
TGTGCCAGTAGTATTAGCGGGAGAAGGGACTACAATGAGCAGTTCTTC,CASSISGRRDYNEQFF,NA,TRBD2,TRBJ2-1,TRBV19
TGTGCCAGTCAGCGGGGGGACGGAAACACCATATATTTT,CASQRGDGNTIYF,NA,NA,TRBJ1-3,TRBV19
TGTGCCAGTAGTATTGGGAAGGGGTCCTACCCCGATCAGCCCCAGCATTTT,CASSIGKGSYPDQPQHF,NA,NA,TRBJ1-5,TRBV19
TGTGCCAGCAGTTACTCCCCTAGGACTAATGAAAAACTGTTTTTT,CASSYSPRTNEKLFF,NA,NA,TRBJ1-4,TRBV6-5
TGCGCCAGCAGCTTGACTCCCCAGGTCTACAATGAGCAGTTCTTC,CASSLTPQVYNEQFF,NA,NA,TRBJ2-1,TRBV5-1
TGTGCCAGTAGTCCCACAGGGGGAATAGGCACTGAAGCTTTCTTT,CASSPTGGIGTEAFF,NA,TRBD1,TRBJ1-1,TRBV19
TGTGCCGGAAAAAGGGAGGGCGGATCTTCCTACGAGCAGTACTTC,CAGKREGGSSYEQYF,once,TRBD2,TRBJ2-7,TRBV2
TGCGCCAGCAGCTTGGAAGGGACAGGGGGGCATGAGCAGTTCTTC,CASSLEGTGGHEQFF,NA,TRBD1,TRBJ2-1,TRBV5-1
TGTGCCAGCAGTTACTCGATTGGGCAACTTAACTATGGCTACACCTTC,CASSYSIGQLNYGYTF,NA,NA,TRBJ1-2,TRBV6-5
TGTGCCAGCAGCTTCGACAGGGGGCTTTCCTACGAGCAGTACTTC,CASSFDRGLSYEQYF,NA,TRBD1,TRBJ2-7,TRBV5-5
TGCGCCAGCAGCTCGCAGACAGAATCAAAACAGTACTTC,CASSSQTESKQYF,NA,NA,TRBJ2-4,TRBV5-1
TGTGCCAGCAGCCATACAACCCGGGACCCCTGGACGGACTACAATAATGAGCAGTTCTTC,CASSHTTRDPWTDYNNEQFF,NA,NA,TRBJ2-1,TRBV3-1/TRBV3-2
TGTGCCAGCAGGTTCAGGGTTAGCAATGAGCAGTTCTTC,CASRFRVSNEQFF,NA,NA,TRBJ2-1,TRBV12-3/TRBV12-4
TGTGCCAGCAGCACCGGACAGGCGATTCATGAGCAGTTCTTC,CASSTGQAIHEQFF,NA,TRBD1,TRBJ2-1,TRBV11-3
TGTGCCAGCAGCTTAGACTTAAAAATCATTGAAGCTTTCTTT,CASSLDLKIIEAFF,NA,NA,TRBJ1-1,TRBV7-2
TGTGCCAGCAGTTCCCCGGGACTAGCGCCAATCGAGCAGTACTTC,CASSSPGLAPIEQYF,NA,TRBD2,TRBJ2-7,TRBV28
TGTGCCAGCAGCGCGGGACAGGCGGGGGATGAGCAGTTCTTC,CASSAGQAGDEQFF,NA,NA,TRBJ2-1,TRBV7-2
TGTGCCAGCAGCCAAGCGGGAGAGAGAGAGACCCAGTACTTC,CASSQAGERETQYF,NA,TRBD2,TRBJ2-5,TRBV7-9
TGTGCCTGGGACTCGGGACAGGGGGCAAAGGGCTACACCTTC,CAWDSGQGAKGYTF,NA,TRBD1,TRBJ1-2,TRBV30
TGTGCCACCAGTGACAACGGACTAGCGACCTACGAGCAGTACTTC,CATSDNGLATYEQYF,NA,TRBD2,TRBJ2-7,TRBV24-1
TGTGCCAGAGGCAGAGACCCCCTACAGAGCCTCCTCTATGGCTACACCTTC,CARGRDPLQSLLYGYTF,NA,NA,TRBJ1-2,TRBV14
TGTGCCGGGATCGGACAGGGGGCGGATGGCTACACCTTC,CAGIGQGADGYTF,NA,TRBD1,TRBJ1-2,TRBV7-2
TGTGCCAGTAGTTCCGGACTAGCGGGGCCCGCACAGTTCTTC,CASSSGLAGPAQFF,NA,TRBD2,TRBJ2-1,TRBV19
TGTGCCAGCAGTTTATACCCCGGGACAGCTGCCTACGAGCAGTACTTC,CASSLYPGTAAYEQYF,NA,TRBD1,TRBJ2-7,TRBV27
TGTGCCAGCAGGCTACAGGAGAACACTGAAGCTTTCTTT,CASRLQENTEAFF,NA,NA,TRBJ1-1,TRBV2
TGTGCCAGCAGCAGAGGACTAGCGGGGGGCTTTAACTACGAGCAGTACTTC,CASSRGLAGGFNYEQYF,NA,TRBD2,TRBJ2-7,TRBV11-2
TGCGCCAGCAGCTTGCCCGTACTAGCGGATCCAGATACGCAGTATTTT,CASSLPVLADPDTQYF,NA,TRBD2,TRBJ2-3,TRBV5-1
TGTGCCAGCAGTGAAGCGGGGCTAGCGGGTAAGAATGAGCAGTTCTTC,CASSEAGLAGKNEQFF,NA,TRBD2,TRBJ2-1,TRBV6-1